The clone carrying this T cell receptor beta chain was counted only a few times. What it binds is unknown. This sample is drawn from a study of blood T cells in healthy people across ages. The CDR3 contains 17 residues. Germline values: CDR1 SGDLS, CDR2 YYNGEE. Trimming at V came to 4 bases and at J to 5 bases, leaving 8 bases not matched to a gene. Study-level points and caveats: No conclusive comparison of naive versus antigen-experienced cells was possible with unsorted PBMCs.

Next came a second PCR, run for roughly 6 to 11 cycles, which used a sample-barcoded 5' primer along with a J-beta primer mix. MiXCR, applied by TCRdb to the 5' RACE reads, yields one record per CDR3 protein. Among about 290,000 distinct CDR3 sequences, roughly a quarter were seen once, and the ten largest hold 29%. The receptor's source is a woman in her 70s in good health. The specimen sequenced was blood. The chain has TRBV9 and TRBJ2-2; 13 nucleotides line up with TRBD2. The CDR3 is CASSPRTSGSGTGELFF. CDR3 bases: TGTGCCAGCAGCCCCCGGACTAGCGGGAGTGGTACCGGGGAGCTGTTTTTT.